This entry concerns a single T cell receptor (beta chain). The sample comes from a study of blood T cell repertoires in COVID-19. Libraries were prepared by immunoSEQ multiplex PCR; TCRdb keeps only in-frame clonotypes and omits some of them. Among 65,000 or so clones listed, roughly four fifths were seen once. CDR3 length: 16 residues. The germline V gene has CDR1 SGHTA and CDR2 FQGTGA. Losses at the gene ends were 4 bases for V and 8 bases for J; bases not matched to a gene: 9. Source material: peripheral blood. The receptor's source is an older man with acute or convalescent COVID-19. The chain links TRBV7-3 to TRBJ2-1; 12 bases map to TRBD2. CDR3 in DNA: TGTGCCAGCAGCTCCATGTCTAGCGGGGGGGCATATGAGCAGTTCTTC. The encoded protein is CASSSMSSGGAYEQFF.